This TCR beta chain was identified in a study of follicular helper T cells after annual influenza vaccination. This CDR3 is 12 amino acids long. V shed 5 bases and J 8 bases; nucleotides not matched to a gene: 5. CDR1 and CDR2 (germline): SEHNR, FQNEAQ (reference sequence). Sequenced by immunoSEQ multiplex PCR; TCRdb stores in-frame clones only, minus some. The table shows over 25,000 clones, with about four fifths occurring only once. Indicated time point: 2014-2015 season, pre-vaccination. Before and after seasonal inactivated influenza vaccination, adults gave blood for sorting CD4 subsets for sequencing.

This sequence originates from an adult who received the influenza vaccine. This sample comprised CXCR5+ CD38- circulating T follicular helper cells from blood, obtained on the day of influenza vaccination. Subset noted: circulating Tfh, non-naive CD4+CXCR5+PD-1+ (ICOS+CD38+ or ICOS-CD38-). The rearrangement joins TRBV7-9 to TRBJ1-1; the match to TRBD1 covers 7 bases. The CDR3: CASSRGQAEAFF. The DNA of the CDR3 is TGTGCCAGCAGCCGCGGACAGGCGGAAGCTTTCTTT.